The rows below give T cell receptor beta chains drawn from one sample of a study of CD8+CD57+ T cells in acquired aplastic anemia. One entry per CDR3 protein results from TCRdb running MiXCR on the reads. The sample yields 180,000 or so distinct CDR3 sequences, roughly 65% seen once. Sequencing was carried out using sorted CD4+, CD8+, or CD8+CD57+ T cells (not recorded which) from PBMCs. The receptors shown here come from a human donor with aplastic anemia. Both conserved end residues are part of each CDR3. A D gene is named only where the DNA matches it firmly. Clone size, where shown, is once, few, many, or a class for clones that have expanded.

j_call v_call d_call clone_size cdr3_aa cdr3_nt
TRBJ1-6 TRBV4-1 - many CASSLDAPSGPYNSPLHF TGCGCCAGCAGCCTGGACGCCCCGAGCGGGCCCTATAATTCACCCCTCCACTTT
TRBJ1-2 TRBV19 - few CASSIPDRRQDGGYTF TGTGCCAGTAGTATCCCCGACAGGAGACAGGACGGTGGCTACACCTTC
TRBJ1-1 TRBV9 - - CASSALPGLNTEAFF TGTGCCAGCAGCGCCCTTCCGGGGCTAAACACTGAAGCTTTCTTT
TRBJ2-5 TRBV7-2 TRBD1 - CASSPNRGYQETQYF TGTGCCAGCAGCCCCAACAGGGGGTACCAAGAGACCCAGTACTTC
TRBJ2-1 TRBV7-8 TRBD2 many CASSLGTSGGAYNEQFF TGTGCCAGCAGCTTAGGGACTAGCGGGGGGGCCTACAATGAGCAGTTCTTC
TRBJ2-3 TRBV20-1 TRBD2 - CSARGLAAVQGTQYF TGCAGTGCTAGAGGCCTAGCGGCCGTTCAGGGTACGCAGTATTTT
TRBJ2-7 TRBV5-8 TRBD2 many CASSLKVQGTSGGPSYEQYF TGTGCCAGCAGCTTGAAGGTTCAAGGGACTAGCGGGGGACCCTCCTACGAGCAGTACTTC
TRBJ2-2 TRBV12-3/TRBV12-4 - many CASSLAPGLSTGELFF TGTGCCAGCAGTTTAGCGCCCGGCCTTAGTACCGGGGAGCTGTTTTTT
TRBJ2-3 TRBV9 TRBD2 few CASSEAAGATDTQYF TGTGCCAGCAGCGAGGCAGCGGGGGCCACAGATACGCAGTATTTT
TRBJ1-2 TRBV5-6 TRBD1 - CASSAGTGGRGVTF TGTGCCAGCAGCGCCGGGACAGGCGGACGTGGAGTTACCTTC
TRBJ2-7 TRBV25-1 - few CASSEWVRSYEQYF TGTGCCAGCAGTGAATGGGTCAGGAGTTACGAGCAGTACTTC
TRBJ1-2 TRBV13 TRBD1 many CASSQGQGSQYGYTF TGTGCCAGCAGCCAGGGACAGGGGAGTCAGTATGGCTACACCTTC
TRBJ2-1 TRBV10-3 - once CAISEGTPGEQFF TGTGCCATCAGTGAAGGGACTCCCGGTGAGCAGTTCTTC
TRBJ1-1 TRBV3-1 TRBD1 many CASSPRGAGTEAFF TGTGCCAGCAGCCCCAGGGGGGCCGGGACTGAAGCTTTCTTT
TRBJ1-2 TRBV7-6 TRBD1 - CASSLGDRGEGYTF TGTGCCAGCAGCTTAGGGGACAGGGGGGAAGGCTACACCTTC
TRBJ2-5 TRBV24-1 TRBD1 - CATSDLGTGVETQYF TGTGCCACCAGTGATTTGGGGACAGGGGTTGAGACCCAGTACTTC
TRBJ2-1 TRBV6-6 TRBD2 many CASSYSILAGGQEQFF TGTGCCAGCAGTTACTCGATACTAGCGGGGGGCCAGGAGCAGTTCTTC
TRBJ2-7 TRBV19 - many CASSIEPVSYEQYF TGTGCCAGTAGTATAGAGCCAGTCTCCTACGAGCAGTACTTC
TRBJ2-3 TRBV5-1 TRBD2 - CASSLTAGDPDTQYF TGCGCCAGCAGCTTGACGGCGGGAGACCCAGATACGCAGTATTTT
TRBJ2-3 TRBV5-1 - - CASSLQRRPSTDTQYF TGCGCCAGCAGCTTACAGCGGAGACCTAGCACAGATACGCAGTATTTT
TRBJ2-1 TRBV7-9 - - CASSVVVPAYNEQFF TGTGCCAGCAGCGTAGTAGTACCGGCCTACAATGAGCAGTTCTTC
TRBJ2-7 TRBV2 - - CASMNRESYEQYF TGTGCCAGCATGAACCGTGAGTCCTACGAGCAGTACTTC
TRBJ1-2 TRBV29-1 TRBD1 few CSAEDWGQGVAYGYTF TGCAGCGCTGAAGATTGGGGACAGGGCGTGGCCTATGGCTACACCTTC
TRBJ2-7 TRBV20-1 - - CSARGSGGYEQYF TGCAGTGCTAGAGGGTCAGGCGGTTACGAGCAGTACTTC
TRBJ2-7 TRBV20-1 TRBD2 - CSATTSGGRYEQYF TGCAGTGCCACGACTAGCGGGGGGCGGTACGAGCAGTACTTC
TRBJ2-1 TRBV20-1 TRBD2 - CSPLWASGPSGNEQFF TGCAGCCCTCTCTGGGCTAGCGGACCGTCTGGGAATGAGCAGTTCTTC